This is a list of T cell receptor beta chains from one sample in a study of tumor-infiltrating lymphocytes in primary liver carcinoma. A single record per CDR3 protein comes from TCRdb applying MiXCR to the multiplex PCR reads. The table lists approximately 300,000 distinct CDR3 sequences, more than 55% of them singletons, with roughly 9% in the top ten. The sequenced sample was peripheral blood. The receptors shown here come from a man in his forties with primary liver carcinoma and hepatitis B virus infection. The CDR3 runs from the conserved cysteine through the conserved F or W. Fields, in order: J gene, clone size, V gene, D gene, CDR3 DNA, CDR3 protein. D genes are given only for firm matches. Clone size is given for some rows only: seen once, a few or many times, or a class if the clone is expanded.

J gene: TRBJ1-3; clone size: many; V gene: TRBV7-8; D gene: .; CDR3 DNA: TGTGCCAGCAGCCACCCATATCTCCAGTCTGGAAACACCATATATTTT; CDR3 protein: CASSHPYLQSGNTIYF
J gene: TRBJ2-2; clone size: .; V gene: TRBV10-3; D gene: .; CDR3 DNA: TGTGCCACAACACCCAAGGGTACCGGGGAGCTGTCCTTT; CDR3 protein: CATTPKGTGELSF
J gene: TRBJ2-7; clone size: .; V gene: TRBV4-2; D gene: .; CDR3 DNA: TGTGCCAGCAGCCAAGCGGCTGGCGGGGTTTCCTACGAGCAGTACTTC; CDR3 protein: CASSQAAGGVSYEQYF
J gene: TRBJ2-7; clone size: few; V gene: TRBV5-1; D gene: .; CDR3 DNA: TGCGCCAGCAGGCCGCCGGGGTCCTACGAGCAGTATTTC; CDR3 protein: CASRPPGSYEQYF
J gene: TRBJ2-5; clone size: .; V gene: TRBV14; D gene: .; CDR3 DNA: TGTGCCAGCAGCGCCCCGGCCCACGCAGAGACCCAGTACTTC; CDR3 protein: CASSAPAHAETQYF
J gene: TRBJ2-5; clone size: .; V gene: TRBV11-3; D gene: .; CDR3 DNA: TGTGCCAGCAGCTTAGAATGGGATACCCGGTACTTC; CDR3 protein: CASSLEWDTRYF
J gene: TRBJ2-2; clone size: .; V gene: TRBV11-2; D gene: .; CDR3 DNA: TGTGCCAACAGCCTCGGTAGAGGGGTTCGCACCGGGGAGCTGTTTTTT; CDR3 protein: CANSLGRGVRTGELFF
J gene: TRBJ2-5; clone size: .; V gene: TRBV5-1; D gene: TRBD1; CDR3 DNA: TGCGCCAGCAGCTTGGTTTCTATTAGCACAGGGGCTGGGGAGACCCAGTCCTTC; CDR3 protein: CASSLVSISTGAGETQSF
J gene: TRBJ2-3; clone size: many; V gene: TRBV6-5; D gene: .; CDR3 DNA: TGTGCCAGCAGTTACTCTCCCAGCGAGAGCACAGATACGCAGTATTTT; CDR3 protein: CASSYSPSESTDTQYF
J gene: TRBJ2-2; clone size: .; V gene: TRBV12-3/TRBV12-4; D gene: .; CDR3 DNA: TGCGCCAGCGGAGGGCTAGTGAGCACCGGGGAGCTGTTTTTT; CDR3 protein: CASGGLVSTGELFF
J gene: TRBJ1-3; clone size: .; V gene: TRBV7-8; D gene: .; CDR3 DNA: TGTGCCAGCAGCTTAACCGCAGTAGCTGGAAACACCATATATTTT; CDR3 protein: CASSLTAVAGNTIYF
J gene: TRBJ2-5; clone size: few; V gene: TRBV7-8; D gene: TRBD1; CDR3 DNA: TGTGCCAGCAGCTTCAGGGACAGGCAAGAGACCCAGTACTTC; CDR3 protein: CASSFRDRQETQYF
J gene: TRBJ1-5; clone size: .; V gene: TRBV6-2/TRBV6-3; D gene: .; CDR3 DNA: TGTGACAGCAGTTGCGGTTGGACGGTCCATTTT; CDR3 protein: CDSSCGWTVHF
J gene: TRBJ1-2; clone size: .; V gene: TRBV24-1; D gene: TRBD1; CDR3 DNA: TGTGCCACCAGTGGGACAGGTTCTAACTATGGCTACACCTTC; CDR3 protein: CATSGTGSNYGYTF
J gene: TRBJ2-1; clone size: .; V gene: TRBV5-1; D gene: TRBD2; CDR3 DNA: TGCGCCAGCAGCTTATACAGCCCAGCGGGAGTACCATACAATGAGCAGTTCTTC; CDR3 protein: CASSLYSPAGVPYNEQFF
J gene: TRBJ2-3; clone size: .; V gene: TRBV5-1; D gene: .; CDR3 DNA: TGCGCCAACAACCTCTTCGGGGACACAGATACGCAGTATTTT; CDR3 protein: CANNLFGDTDTQYF
J gene: TRBJ1-1; clone size: .; V gene: TRBV6-1; D gene: .; CDR3 DNA: TGTGCCAGCAGTCATACACAATCGGGGACTGAAGCTTTCTTT; CDR3 protein: CASSHTQSGTEAFF
J gene: TRBJ2-7; clone size: few; V gene: TRBV30; D gene: .; CDR3 DNA: TGTGCCTGGGACCCCCAGGGTAAGGTAACCGAGCAGTACTTC; CDR3 protein: CAWDPQGKVTEQYF
J gene: TRBJ2-1; clone size: few; V gene: TRBV10-3; D gene: TRBD2; CDR3 DNA: TGTGCCATCAGTGTTCCCGGGACTAGCGGGAGCACAAACAACAATGAGCAGTTCTTC; CDR3 protein: CAISVPGTSGSTNNNEQFF
J gene: TRBJ2-3; clone size: .; V gene: TRBV10-3; D gene: TRBD1; CDR3 DNA: TGTGCCATCAGTTTGACAGGGAGCCCAGATACGCAGTATTTT; CDR3 protein: CAISLTGSPDTQYF
J gene: TRBJ1-1; clone size: .; V gene: TRBV6-2/TRBV6-3; D gene: .; CDR3 DNA: TGTGTCAGCAGTTACGGGGTGTCTACTGAGGCTTTCTTT; CDR3 protein: CVSSYGVSTEAFF
J gene: TRBJ2-3; clone size: .; V gene: TRBV5-1; D gene: .; CDR3 DNA: TGCGCCAGCAGCTTGGGCCCCGGCCAGAGGACAGATACGCAGTATTTT; CDR3 protein: CASSLGPGQRTDTQYF
J gene: TRBJ2-3; clone size: .; V gene: TRBV11-2; D gene: .; CDR3 DNA: TGTGCCAGCAGCCCGACTAGTCCCACCACAGATACGCAGTATTTT; CDR3 protein: CASSPTSPTTDTQYF
J gene: TRBJ2-4; clone size: many; V gene: TRBV6-2/TRBV6-3; D gene: .; CDR3 DNA: TGTGCCAGCAGCCCCTACTCCAAAAACATTCAGTACTTC; CDR3 protein: CASSPYSKNIQYF
J gene: TRBJ2-5; clone size: .; V gene: TRBV11-2; D gene: .; CDR3 DNA: TGTGCTAGCAGCTTAGAACCCAACAATGTCATGGAGACCCAGTACTTC; CDR3 protein: CASSLEPNNVMETQYF
J gene: TRBJ2-3; clone size: few; V gene: TRBV4-3; D gene: .; CDR3 DNA: TGCGCCAGCAGCCAAGACGACTTCACAGATACGCAGTATTTT; CDR3 protein: CASSQDDFTDTQYF